Listed here are 21 T cell receptor beta chains from one sample, sequenced in a study of cytomegalovirus exposure and HLA in healthy donors. 13 Jbeta primers and 60 Vbeta primers were used for the PCR. Some clones are missing from TCRdb's copy, which holds only in-frame ones; the method was immunoSEQ multiplex PCR. The data hold about 170,000 clones, with around 83% observed a single time. The material sequenced was PBMCs. These receptors were taken from a man between 18 and 29 years old in good health and CMV-seropositive.

The CDR3 DNA is TGCGCCAGCAGCTTGGAGGGCCGCGGGGAAAAACTGTTTTTT. Residues: CASSLEGRGEKLFF. V usage is TRBV5-1 and J usage is TRBJ1-4, with D uncertain. This CDR3 comprises 14 residues. The ends were cut back, 0 bases at V and 8 bases at J, with 11 bases in the middle. The germline CDR1 and CDR2 sequences are SGHRS and YFSETQ.

This chain uses TRBV6-5 with TRBJ1-4; D is uncertain. The CDR3 spans 14 residues. Germline V CDR1 and CDR2: MNHEY, SVGAGI. Trimming stripped 2 bases from V and 5 bases from J, with 9 bases between. CDR3 nucleotide sequence: TGTGCCAGCAGTTACAGCTTTACGAATGAAAAACTGTTTTTT. It is translated as CASSYSFTNEKLFF.

The rearrangement joins TRBV6-5 to TRBJ1-1, with D possibly matching TRBD1 (6 bases). V lost 0 bases and J lost 1, with 9 bases in between. From germline, CDR1 is MNHEY and CDR2 SVGAGI. There are 15 residues in the CDR3. The CDR3, as DNA: TGTGCCAGCAGTTACTCTGGGGGGGCGAACACTGAAGCTTTCTTT. Residues: CASSYSGGANTEAFF.

V and J are TRBV11-2 and TRBJ2-3; D is uncertain. CDR1 and CDR2 from the germline V gene are SGHAT and FQNNGV. Trimming left V 2 bases short and J 6 bases short, with 9 bases between. This CDR3 spans 13 amino acids. The CDR3: CASSLILSDTQYF. CDR3 nucleotide sequence: TGTGCCAGCAGCTTAATTCTGTCTGATACGCAGTATTTT.

The J gene is TRBJ2-1, the V gene TRBV27, with TRBD2 matching 10 bases. This CDR3 has 17 residues. Germline V gene sequence: CDR1 MNHEY, CDR2 SMNVEV (reference sequence). Losses at the gene ends were 4 bases for V and 4 bases for J; bases not matched to a gene: 10. CDR3 sequence reads: CASSSPRSGGAYNEQFF. The CDR3 DNA reads as TGTGCCAGCAGTTCTCCCCGAAGCGGGGGGGCGTACAATGAGCAGTTCTTC.

This chain links TRBV7-3 with TRBJ2-5; 10 bases fit TRBD1. The V segment lost 5 bases and the J segment 2 bases; nucleotides outside the gene matches: 8. The CDR3 sequence is 16 residues long. Germline CDR1 SGHTA, CDR2 FQGTGA. The CDR3 nucleotides read TGTGCCAGCAGCCCCGGGACAGGGGTTGGGCAAGAGACCCAGTACTTC. Translating it yields CASSPGTGVGQETQYF.

The chain employs TRBV27 and TRBJ1-5; TRBD1 might be the D (5 bases). Per germline, CDR1 MNHEY and CDR2 SMNVEV (reference sequence). The CDR3 is made up of 14 amino acids. The V end was cut by 4 bases, the J end by 7 bases, with 14 bases between. As DNA, the CDR3 is TGTGCCAGCAGTTCAAACCAGGGTCAGCAGCCCCAGCATTTT. It specifies CASSSNQGQQPQHF.

This chain joins TRBV14 and TRBJ1-4; a possible D gene is TRBD1 (6 bases). Germline V CDR1 and CDR2: SGHDN, FVKESK. This CDR3 spans 16 amino acids. Between the trimmed V and J ends, which lost 5 bases and 7 bases, there was a span of 20 bases. The CDR3 DNA sequence: TGTGCCAGCAGCTCCACGGGAGGGGGGCGCAGTGAAAAACTGTTTTTT. It is translated as CASSSTGGGRSEKLFF.

This chain connects TRBV5-8 to TRBJ2-2; D not resolved. CDR1 is SGHTS, CDR2 YDEGEE, per germline. Trimming took off 4 bases at V and 2 bases at J, with 6 bases between the two ends. This CDR3 spans 13 amino acids. The CDR3: CASSHRNTGELFF. Written as DNA, the CDR3 is TGTGCCAGCAGCCACAGAAACACCGGGGAGCTGTTTTTT.

V and J are TRBV6-6 and TRBJ1-3; 7 nucleotides align to TRBD1. CDR1 and CDR2 (germline): MNHNY, SVGAGI (reference sequence). The length of the CDR3 is 16 residues. After removal of 2 bases from V and 9 bases from J, the junction contained 13 bases not matched to a gene. CDR3 DNA: TGTGCCAGCAGTTACCCCAGAGGGGCAGGGGGAGGCACCATATATTTT. Amino acids: CASSYPRGAGGGTIYF.

The chain recombines TRBV18 with TRBJ2-7; 7 bases align to TRBD1. In germline, CDR1 is KGHSH, CDR2 LQKENI. The CDR3 length is 13 residues. With 4 bases clipped from V and 10 bases from J, the junction kept 10 bases outside the gene matches. The CDR3 loop reads CASSRGTDRDQYF. The CDR3 region has the DNA TGTGCCAGCTCACGAGGGACAGATCGGGACCAGTACTTC.

The rearrangement links TRBV27 to TRBJ2-1; D is possibly TRBD2 (5 bases). Trimming removed 5 bases from V and 10 bases from J, with 18 bases in between. Germline V gene data show CDR1 as MNHEY and CDR2 as SMNVEV (reference sequence). The CDR3 loop spans 14 amino acids. CDR3 amino acids: CASSLASRLDEQFF. The CDR3 DNA reads TGTGCCAGCAGTCTAGCCAGCCGACTTGACGAGCAGTTCTTC.

The V call is TRBV7-9, the J call TRBJ1-1; 8 nucleotides align to TRBD1. This CDR3 is built from 15 residues. V was pared by 4 bases and J by 2 bases, with 6 bases of the junction left unmatched. Germline values: CDR1 SEHNR, CDR2 FQNEAQ (reference sequence). The CDR3 here is CASSSDRDANTEAFF. The CDR3 DNA sequence: TGTGCCAGCAGCTCGGACAGGGACGCTAACACTGAAGCTTTCTTT.

The CDR3 DNA reads TGTGCCAGCACCACCGATAACAGGGGGGGAGGGCGCGATATTATGAACACTGAAGCTTTCTTT. Translated: CASTTDNRGGGRDIMNTEAFF. The rearrangement uses TRBV2 and TRBJ1-1, with 8 bases identical to TRBD1. In germline, CDR1 is SNHLY, CDR2 FYNNEI. The V and J ends lost 7 bases and 0 bases, in that order; junction bases with no gene match: 25. There are 21 residues in the CDR3.

The V call is TRBV7-2, the J call TRBJ1-1; D is ambiguous. The germline V and J ends were trimmed by 5 bases and 7 bases, with 8 bases remaining between them. The CDR3 is 11 residues long. Germline CDR1 is SGHTA and CDR2 is FQGNSA. CDR3 DNA sequence: TGTGCCAGCAGCGGCCACAATGAAGCTTTCTTT. Residues: CASSGHNEAFF.

The rearrangement joins TRBV4-2 to TRBJ2-6; unclear D gene. V lost 4 bases to trimming and J lost 5 bases, with 6 bases between them. Germline CDR1 LGHNA, CDR2 YNFKEQ. The CDR3 covers 13 residues. In DNA, the CDR3 is TGTGCCAGCAGCCCCCCTTGGGCCAACGTCCTGACTTTC. Protein sequence: CASSPPWANVLTF.

This clone was seen only a few times. The genes are TRBV20-1 and TRBJ1-1; no definite D call. V lost 6 bases, J lost 2 bases, and 7 bases lay in between. Germline V gene sequence: CDR1 DFQATT, CDR2 SNEGSKA (reference sequence). The CDR3 extends over 11 amino acids. The CDR3 here is CSANINTEAFF. In nucleotides, the CDR3 is TGCAGTGCCAACATAAACACTGAAGCTTTCTTT.

The chain recombines TRBV6-5 with TRBJ1-2, with a weak D call TRBD1 (6 bases). Per germline, CDR1 MNHEY and CDR2 SVGAGI. The CDR3 sequence is 15 residues long. V lost 4 bases and J 2 bases, leaving 14 bases between the germline ends. CDR3 sequence: CASSSHRASNYGYTF. The CDR3 DNA reads as TGTGCCAGCAGTTCCCACAGGGCTTCCAACTATGGCTACACCTTC.

This chain uses TRBV6-1 with TRBJ2-1; D might be TRBD2 (6 bases). Germline V gene lookup returns CDR1 MNHNS and CDR2 SASEGT. V gave up 1 base and J gave up 6 bases, with 13 bases separating them. There are 15 residues in the CDR3. CDR3 nucleotide sequence: TGTGCCAGCAGTGAAGGGGACTCCCGCTTCAATGAGCAGTTCTTC. It is translated as CASSEGDSRFNEQFF.

V usage is TRBV4-2 and J usage is TRBJ1-3; possible D gene TRBD1, 5 bases. Trimming shortened V by 0 bases and J by 0 bases, and 12 bases separated the two germline ends. Looked up from germline, CDR1 is LGHNA and CDR2 is YNFKEQ. The length of the CDR3 is 17 residues. CDR3 bases: TGTGCCAGCAGCCAAGAACGTCAAGGGGTCTCTGGAAACACCATATATTTT. This gives the protein CASSQERQGVSGNTIYF.

The chain carries TRBV7-8 and TRBJ2-5; 9 nucleotides match TRBD2. The germline V gene has CDR1 SGHVS and CDR2 FQNEAQ. V dropped 5 bases and J dropped 5; count of bases not matched to a gene: 15. The CDR3 runs to 17 residues. CDR3 region: CASSVSLLAGVWETQYF. The CDR3 DNA reads as TGTGCCAGCAGCGTCTCGTTACTAGCGGGTGTATGGGAGACCCAGTACTTC.